Reported below is one TCR beta chain. Its specificity is not known. Cocultured for about 6 days at 37°C were the mixed lymphocyte reaction cells. Method: immunoSEQ multiplex PCR; TCRdb's copy keeps in-frame clones and lacks some. The sample records 15,000 to 20,000 clones, around 43% being singletons. The data originate from a study of siplizumab effects on memory and regulatory T cells. Overall study context: The authors ran mixed lymphocyte reactions in pairs, with siplizumab at 0.9 to 1 ug/mL or without drug.

General study findings and limits: Naive or memory phenotype was unassignable for roughly 80-96% of proliferating CD4+ or CD8+ clones.

The TCR comes from a human donor in good health; the cells came from an allogeneic mixed lymphocyte reaction. Some clones in this sample may be carry-over from other donors' samples. Sequences were obtained from CFSE-low (dividing) CD4+ T cells sorted from an allogeneic mixed lymphocyte reaction.

The CDR3 bases are TGTGCCAGCAGGGTTCAGGGTGTTAACACTGAAGCTTTCTTT. As protein: CASRVQGVNTEAFF. The V call is TRBV6-6, the J call TRBJ1-1, with D possibly matching TRBD1 (5 bases). Germline V gene lookup returns CDR1 MNHNY and CDR2 SVGAGI (reference sequence). V lost 6 bases and J 2 bases, leaving 13 bases between the germline ends. The CDR3 loop spans 14 amino acids.